The 23 T cell receptor beta chains below were found in one sample sequenced in a study of OX40 agonist ivuxolimab in advanced cancers. Here immunoSEQ multiplex PCR was the method, and the copy in TCRdb shows in-frame clones only, minus some. The table records about 73,000 clones, approximately 85% of them present only once. Source: CD4+ or CD8+ T cells sorted from blood, taken in a trial of the OX40 agonist ivuxolimab. All receptors derive from an adult with an advanced solid tumor such as melanoma, head and neck, liver or kidney cancer.

V is TRBV28 and J is TRBJ1-2, with TRBD1 as a possible D gene (6 bases). The CDR3 has 14 residues. Germline lookup yields CDR1 MDHEN and CDR2 SYDVKM. V lost 5 bases to trimming and J lost 8 bases, with 18 bases between them. The CDR3 sequence: CASSPEGEVSGYTF. The DNA of the CDR3 is TGTGCCAGCAGTCCTGAGGGGGAGGTTAGCGGCTACACCTTC.

The chain has TRBV7-2 and TRBJ1-4, with D unresolved. V gave up 1 base and J gave up 5 bases, with 11 bases separating them. Germline V gene sequence: CDR1 SGHTA, CDR2 FQGNSA. The CDR3 totals 15 residues. The chain's CDR3 is CASSLVARSNEKLFF. CDR3 DNA: TGTGCCAGCAGCTTAGTCGCACGGAGCAATGAAAAACTGTTTTTT.

The rearrangement uses TRBV7-9 and TRBJ2-6, with D hard to call. This CDR3 comprises 13 residues. Trimming left V 11 bases short and J 0 bases short, with 8 bases between. Germline CDR1 is SEHNR and CDR2 is FQNEAQ (reference sequence). CDR3 sequence: CAGERSGANVLTF. CDR3 coding DNA: TGTGCCGGGGAACGCTCTGGGGCCAACGTCCTGACTTTC.

The rearrangement uses TRBV12-5 and TRBJ2-3, with TRBD1 as a possible D gene (5 bases). Trimming pared 6 bases from V and 2 bases from J, leaving 18 bases between. The germline V gene encodes CDR1 LGHNT and CDR2 FRNRAP. The CDR3 totals 16 residues. The CDR3 sequence: CASGPSGKGPTDTQYF. For the CDR3, the DNA is TGTGCTAGTGGCCCCTCGGGTAAGGGGCCCACAGATACGCAGTATTTT.

The rearrangement joins TRBV5-1 to TRBJ1-5, with 7 bases matching TRBD1. The CDR3 loop spans 15 amino acids. V was clipped by 6 bases and J by 4 bases; unmatched bases: 10. Germline CDR1 reads SGHRS; CDR2 reads YFSETQ. The chain's CDR3 is CASIDRTGGNQPQHF. The CDR3 region has the DNA TGCGCCAGCATCGACAGGACAGGAGGAAATCAGCCCCAGCATTTT.

This clone was seen a single time. The V gene is TRBV9, the J gene TRBJ1-5; the match to TRBD1 covers 10 bases. Unmatched junction bases numbered 5, after V lost 3 bases and J lost 5 bases. The CDR3 sequence is 15 residues long. The germline V gene encodes CDR1 SGDLS and CDR2 YYNGEE. CDR3 sequence (DNA): TGTGCCAGCAGCGGGGGACAGGGGAGCTATCAGCCCCAGCATTTT. Residues: CASSGGQGSYQPQHF. Full variable domain (rest looked up from reference TRBV9 and TRBJ1-5): DSGVTQTPKHLITATGQRVTLRCSPRSGDLSVYWYQQSLDQGLQFLIQYYNGEERAKGNILERFSAQQFPDLHSELNLSSLELGDSALYFCASSGGQGSYQPQHFGDGTRLSIL.

This clone came up once. The V gene is TRBV30, the J gene TRBJ2-7; 12 bases are shared with TRBD1. The CDR3 covers 16 residues. Per germline, CDR1 GTSNPN and CDR2 SVGIG (reference sequence). With V trimmed by 0 bases and J by 5 bases, 8 bases remained unmatched. CDR3 residues: CAWSVGTGGILDEQYF. In DNA form, the CDR3 reads TGTGCCTGGAGTGTAGGGACAGGGGGCATTTTGGACGAGCAGTACTTC. The full variable domain, its missing parts supplied by reference TRBV30 and TRBJ2-7, is SQTIHQWPATLVQPVGSPLSLECTVEGTSNPNLYWYRQAAGRGLQLLFYSVGIGQISSEVPQNLSASRPQDRQFILSSKKLLLSDSGFYLCAWSVGTGGILDEQYFGPGTRLTVT.

The chain recombines TRBV4-2 with TRBJ1-6; D call uncertain. The length of the CDR3 is 12 residues. V dropped 4 bases and J dropped 7 bases, with 5 bases sitting between them. Germline V gene lookup returns CDR1 LGHNA and CDR2 YNFKEQ. The DNA for the CDR3 is TGTGCCAGCAGCCGCCCAAATTCACCCCTCCACTTT. Protein: CASSRPNSPLHF.

The chain has TRBV15 and TRBJ2-3; D tentatively reads TRBD1 or TRBD2 (5 bases each). CDR1 LNHNV and CDR2 YYDKDF come from the germline V gene (reference sequence). The CDR3 totals 15 residues. Between the trimmed V and J ends, which lost 0 bases and 0 bases, there was a span of 7 bases. The CDR3 sequence: CATSRDRESTDTQYF. DNA of the CDR3: TGTGCCACCAGCAGAGACAGGGAGAGCACAGATACGCAGTATTTT.

Here the CDR3 DNA reads TGTGCCAGCAGCTCGGGGGGGCGGACAGGTCGTGGGGACAATCAGCCCCAGCATTTT. Translating gives CASSSGGRTGRGDNQPQHF. The V and J genes are TRBV7-9 and TRBJ1-5; 7 nucleotides agree with TRBD1. Trimming took 4 bases from V and 3 from J; bases not matched to a gene: 18. The CDR3 spans 19 residues. Per germline, CDR1 SEHNR and CDR2 FQNEAQ (reference sequence).

The chain recombines TRBV9 with TRBJ2-7; 9 nucleotides line up with TRBD2. The V gene's germline CDR1 is SGDLS and CDR2 YYNGEE. V lost 1 base, J lost 3 bases, and 5 bases stayed unmatched. This CDR3 contains 15 residues. The CDR3 sequence: CASSVSPSGVYEQYF. CDR3 sequence (DNA): TGTGCCAGCAGCGTAAGCCCTAGCGGGGTCTACGAGCAGTACTTC.

The chain combines TRBV19 with TRBJ1-5; the D gene is possibly TRBD1 (5 bases). CDR3 length equals 15 residues. Germline V gene data show CDR1 as LNHDA and CDR2 as SQIVND (reference sequence). The germline V and J ends were trimmed by 5 bases and 2 bases, with 13 bases remaining between them. In nucleotides, the CDR3 is TGTGCCAGTAGTCGGACAAAGGCGGGCAATCAGCCCCAGCATTTT. It specifies CASSRTKAGNQPQHF.

The V call is TRBV6-5, the J call TRBJ1-5, with D perhaps matching TRBD1 (5 bases). V was trimmed by 2 bases and J by 4 bases, leaving 6 bases between them. Looked up from germline, CDR1 is MNHEY and CDR2 is SVGAGI. This CDR3 is 13 amino acids long. The CDR3 loop reads CASSYGGNQPQHF. The DNA of the CDR3 is TGTGCCAGCAGTTACGGGGGGAATCAGCCCCAGCATTTT.

The rearrangement links TRBV2 to TRBJ2-1, with TRBD2 matching 7 bases. The CDR3 has 15 residues. The germline CDR1 and CDR2 sequences are SNHLY and FYNNEI. The ends lost 6 bases at V and 5 bases at J; junction bases unmatched: 10. CDR3 DNA sequence: TGTGCCAGCAGCCCCAGCGGGGAAGGGAACAATGAGCAGTTCTTC. Amino acids: CASSPSGEGNNEQFF.

The rearrangement joins TRBV5-4 to TRBJ1-6, with no clear D. Between the trimmed V and J ends, which lost 4 bases and 7 bases, there was a span of 12 bases. The CDR3 is 14 residues long. Germline V CDR1 and CDR2: SGHNT, YYREEE (reference sequence). CDR3 nucleotide sequence: TGTGCCAGCAGCGTTGACATGGGGAATTCACCCCTCCACTTT. Translation: CASSVDMGNSPLHF.

The chain has TRBV6-5 and TRBJ2-7; 13 nucleotides agree with TRBD2. This CDR3 has 16 residues. Germline CDR1 is MNHEY and CDR2 is SVGAGI. V shed 0 bases and J 3 bases; nucleotides not matched to a gene: 2. The CDR3 nucleotides read TGTGCCAGCAGTTACTCTACTAGCGGGGGGGGCTACGAGCAGTACTTC. Amino acid sequence: CASSYSTSGGGYEQYF.

Points on this clone: A read error may produce the germline difference seen at one junction end. The chain recombines TRBV6-5 with TRBJ2-1; TRBD1 is a possible D gene (6 bases). The CDR3 is 14 residues long. Looked up from germline, CDR1 is MNHEY and CDR2 is SVGAGI. The DNA for the CDR3 is TGTGCCAGCAGTACAAAGACCACGGGACATTTGAGGCTCTTC. Protein product: CASSTKTTGHLRLF.

The genes are TRBV23-1 and TRBJ2-5; the D gene could be TRBD1 or TRBD2 (5 bases each). TRBV23-1 carries the ORF label, with uncertain function. Trimming stripped 4 bases from V and 0 bases from J, with 12 bases between. The CDR3 contains 15 residues. CDR3 DNA: TGCGCCAGCAGTCTTTGGGACCGGTACCAAGAGACCCAGTACTTC. Amino acids: CASSLWDRYQETQYF.

V usage is TRBV6-1 and J usage is TRBJ1-2, with unresolved D. Deletions cut 8 bases from V and 1 base from J, with 5 bases between. The germline CDR1 and CDR2 sequences are MNHNS and SASEGT. There are 11 residues in the CDR3. The CDR3 sequence is CASAGNYGYTF. For the CDR3, the DNA is TGTGCCAGCGCGGGTAACTATGGCTACACCTTC.

The rearrangement links TRBV21-1 to TRBJ2-3; the table's D call of TRBD1 was not tested on the DNA. TRBV21-1 is deemed a pseudogene. The CDR3 has 17 residues. This chain's CDR3 is CASSRDTGQGRWDTQYF. The CDR3 DNA follows: TGTGCCAGCAGCCGAGACACTGGACAGGGGAGGTGGGATACGCAGTATTTT.

The rearrangement links TRBV9 to TRBJ1-3; 9 nucleotides match TRBD1. This CDR3 spans 15 amino acids. Trimming cost V 3 bases and J 1 base; bases outside gene matches: 2. Germline lookup yields CDR1 SGDLS and CDR2 YYNGEE. The CDR3 DNA follows: TGTGCCAGCAGCGAGACAGGGGGATCTGGAAACACCATATATTTT. It is translated as CASSETGGSGNTIYF.

This rearrangement joins TRBV5-1 to TRBJ2-1; 9 bases line up with TRBD2. Germline CDR1 is SGHRS and CDR2 is YFSETQ. This CDR3 has 15 amino acids. J lost 4 bases, V lost 0 bases, and 2 bases had no gene match. The CDR3 DNA is TGCGCCAGCAGCTTGGGACTAGCGGAGTACAATGAGCAGTTCTTC. Its protein product is CASSLGLAEYNEQFF.

The chain uses TRBV4-3 and TRBJ1-5, with D unresolved. In germline, CDR1 is LGHNA, CDR2 YSLEER. The V end was cut by 0 bases, the J end by 0 bases, with 9 bases between. This CDR3 is 16 amino acids long. The CDR3 sequence: CASSQDRTGSNQPQHF. In nucleotides, the CDR3 is TGCGCCAGCAGCCAAGATAGGACGGGTAGCAATCAGCCCCAGCATTTT.